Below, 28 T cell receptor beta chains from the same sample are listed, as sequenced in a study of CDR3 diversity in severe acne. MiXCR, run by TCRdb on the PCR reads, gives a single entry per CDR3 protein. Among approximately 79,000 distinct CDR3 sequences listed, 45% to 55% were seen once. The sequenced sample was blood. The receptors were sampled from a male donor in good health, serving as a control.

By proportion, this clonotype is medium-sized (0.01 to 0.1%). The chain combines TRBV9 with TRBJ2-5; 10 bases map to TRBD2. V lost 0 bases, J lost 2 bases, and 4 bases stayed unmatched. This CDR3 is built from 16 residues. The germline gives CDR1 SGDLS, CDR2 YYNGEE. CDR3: CASSVGSGGFQETQYF. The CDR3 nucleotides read TGTGCCAGCAGCGTAGGTAGCGGGGGGTTTCAAGAGACCCAGTACTTC.

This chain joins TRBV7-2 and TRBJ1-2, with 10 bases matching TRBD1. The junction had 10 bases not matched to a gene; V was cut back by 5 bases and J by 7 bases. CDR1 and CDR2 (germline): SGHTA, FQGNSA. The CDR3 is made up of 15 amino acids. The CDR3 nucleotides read TGTGCCAGCAGCATCACGCCGGGACAGGGGTTTGGCTACACCTTC. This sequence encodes CASSITPGQGFGYTF.

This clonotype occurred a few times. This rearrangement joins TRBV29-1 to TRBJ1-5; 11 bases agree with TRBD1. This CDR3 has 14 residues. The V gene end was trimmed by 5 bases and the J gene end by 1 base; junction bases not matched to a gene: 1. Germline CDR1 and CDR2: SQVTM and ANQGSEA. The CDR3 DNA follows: TGCAGCGTTCGGGACAGGGGGAGCAATCAGCCCCAGCATTTT. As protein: CSVRDRGSNQPQHF. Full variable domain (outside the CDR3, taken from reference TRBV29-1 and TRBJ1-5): SAVISQKPSRDICQRGTSLTIQCQVDSQVTMMFWYRQQPGQSLTLIATANQGSEATYESGFVIDKFPISRPNLTFSTLTVSNMSPEDSSIYLCSVRDRGSNQPQHFGDGTRLSIL.

The CDR3 loop is CSARDNRAEYEQYF. The CDR3 nucleotides are TGCAGTGCTAGAGATAATAGGGCGGAGTACGAGCAGTACTTC. V usage is TRBV20-1 and J usage is TRBJ2-7; D is uncertain. The CDR3 loop spans 14 amino acids. The germline V gene has CDR1 DFQATT and CDR2 SNEGSKA (reference sequence). With 0 bases removed from V and 4 bases from J, the gap between germline ends came to 13 bases.

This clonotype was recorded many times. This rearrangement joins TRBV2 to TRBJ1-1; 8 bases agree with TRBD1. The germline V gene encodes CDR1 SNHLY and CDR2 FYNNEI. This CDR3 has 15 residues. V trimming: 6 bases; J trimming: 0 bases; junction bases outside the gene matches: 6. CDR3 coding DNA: TGTGCCAGCAGGGCGGACAGGGTCATGAACACTGAAGCTTTCTTT. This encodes CASRADRVMNTEAFF.

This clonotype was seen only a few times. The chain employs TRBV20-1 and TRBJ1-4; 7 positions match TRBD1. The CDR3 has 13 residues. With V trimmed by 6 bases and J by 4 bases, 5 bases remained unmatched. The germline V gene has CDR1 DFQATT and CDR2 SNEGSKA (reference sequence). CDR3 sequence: CSAVGQLNEKLFF. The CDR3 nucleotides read TGCAGTGCCGTGGGACAGCTTAATGAAAAACTGTTTTTT.

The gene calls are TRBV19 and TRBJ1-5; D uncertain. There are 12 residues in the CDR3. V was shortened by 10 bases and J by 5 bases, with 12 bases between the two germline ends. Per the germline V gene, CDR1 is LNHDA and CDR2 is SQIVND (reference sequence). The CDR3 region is CATTAGDQPQHF. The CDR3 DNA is TGTGCCACCACGGCTGGGGATCAGCCCCAGCATTTT.

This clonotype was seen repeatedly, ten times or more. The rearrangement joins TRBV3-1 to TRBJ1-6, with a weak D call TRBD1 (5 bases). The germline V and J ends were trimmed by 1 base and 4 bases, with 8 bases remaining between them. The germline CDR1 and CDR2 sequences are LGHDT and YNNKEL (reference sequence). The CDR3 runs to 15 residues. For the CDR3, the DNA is TGTGCCAGCAGCCAAGTACAGGATTATAATTCACCCCTCCACTTT. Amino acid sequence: CASSQVQDYNSPLHF.

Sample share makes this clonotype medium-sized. The CDR3 bases are TGTGCCATCAGTGAGTCGGGGGTAGAGCAGTTCTTC. This encodes CAISESGVEQFF. The rearrangement joins TRBV10-3 to TRBJ2-1, with D perhaps assigned TRBD1 or TRBD2 (5 bases each). Germline CDR1 reads ENHRY; CDR2 reads SYGVKD. Trimming shortened V by 0 bases and J by 10 bases, and 7 bases separated the two germline ends. The CDR3 sequence is 12 residues long.

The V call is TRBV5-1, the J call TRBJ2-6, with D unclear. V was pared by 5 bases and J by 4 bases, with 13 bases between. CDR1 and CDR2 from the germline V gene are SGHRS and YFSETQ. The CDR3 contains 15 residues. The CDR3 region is CASREVGGGANVLTF. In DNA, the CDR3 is TGCGCCAGCAGAGAAGTCGGTGGCGGGGCCAACGTCCTGACTTTC. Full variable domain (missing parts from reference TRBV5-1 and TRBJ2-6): KAGVTQTPRYLIKTRGQQVTLSCSPISGHRSVSWYQQTPGQGLQFLFEYFSETQRNKGNFPGRFSGRQFSNSRSEMNVSTLELGDSALYLCASREVGGGANVLTFGAGSRLTVL.

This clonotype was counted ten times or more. The DNA of the CDR3 is TGTGCCAGCAGTGGACCAGGGTTCCTAGATGAAAAACTGTTTTTT. Translated: CASSGPGFLDEKLFF. The gene calls are TRBV25-1 and TRBJ1-4; tentatively, D is TRBD1 (5 bases). Germline CDR1 and CDR2: MGHDK and SYGVNS. The CDR3 consists of 15 residues. V was shortened by 4 bases and J by 6 bases, with 15 bases between the two germline ends. Using reference TRBV25-1 and TRBJ1-4 for the parts outside the CDR3, the full variable domain is EADIYQTPRYLVIGTGKKITLECSQTMGHDKMYWYQQDPGMELHLIHYSYGVNSTEKGDLSSESTVSRIRTEHFPLTLESARPSHTSQYLCASSGPGFLDEKLFFGSGTQLSVL.

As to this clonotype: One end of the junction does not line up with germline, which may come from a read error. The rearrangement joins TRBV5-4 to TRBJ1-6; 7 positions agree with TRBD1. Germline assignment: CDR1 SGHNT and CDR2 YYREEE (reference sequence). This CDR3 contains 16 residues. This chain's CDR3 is CARSFDWFDRESPLHF. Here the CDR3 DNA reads TGTGCCCGCAGCTTTGATTGGTTCGACAGGGAGTCACCCCTCCACTTT.

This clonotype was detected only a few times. The CDR3 here is CASSLKVMSEAFF. The CDR3 bases are TGTGCCAGCAGTTTAAAAGTGATGTCAGAAGCTTTCTTT. J is TRBJ1-1 and V is TRBV27; D unresolved. V was clipped by 2 bases and J by 8 bases, with 12 bases between them. Germline values: CDR1 MNHEY, CDR2 SMNVEV (reference sequence). The CDR3 has 13 amino acids.

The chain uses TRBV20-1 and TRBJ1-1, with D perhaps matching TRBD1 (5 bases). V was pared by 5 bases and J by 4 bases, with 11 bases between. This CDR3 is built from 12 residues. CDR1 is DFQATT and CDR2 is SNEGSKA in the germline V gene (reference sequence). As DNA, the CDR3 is TGCAGTGCTTCAGGGTCGTCCACTGAAGCTTTCTTT. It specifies CSASGSSTEAFF.

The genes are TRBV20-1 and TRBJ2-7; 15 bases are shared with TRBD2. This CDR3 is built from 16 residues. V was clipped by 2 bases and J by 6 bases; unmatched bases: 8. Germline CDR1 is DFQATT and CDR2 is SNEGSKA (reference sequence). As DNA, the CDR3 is TGCAGTGCTAGAATCCCTTGGACTAGCGGGGGGGGCGAGCAGTACTTC. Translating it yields CSARIPWTSGGGEQYF.

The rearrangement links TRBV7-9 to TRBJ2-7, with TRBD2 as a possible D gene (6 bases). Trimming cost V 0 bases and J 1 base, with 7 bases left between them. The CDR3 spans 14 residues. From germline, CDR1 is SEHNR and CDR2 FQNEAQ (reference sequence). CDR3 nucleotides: TGTGCCAGCAGCTTAGCGGGAGGATCCTACGAGCAGTACTTC. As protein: CASSLAGGSYEQYF.

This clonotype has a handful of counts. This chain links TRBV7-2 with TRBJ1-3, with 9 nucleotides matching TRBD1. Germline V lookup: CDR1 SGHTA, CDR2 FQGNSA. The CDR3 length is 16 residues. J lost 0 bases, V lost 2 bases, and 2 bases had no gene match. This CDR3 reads CASSLRQGGSGNTIYF. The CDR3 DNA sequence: TGTGCCAGCAGCTTACGACAGGGGGGCTCTGGAAACACCATATATTTT.

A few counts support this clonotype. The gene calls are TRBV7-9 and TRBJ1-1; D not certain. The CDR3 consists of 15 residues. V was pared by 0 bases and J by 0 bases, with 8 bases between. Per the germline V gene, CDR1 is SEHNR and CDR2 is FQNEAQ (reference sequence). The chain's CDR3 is CASSLADGLNTEAFF. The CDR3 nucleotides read TGTGCCAGCAGCTTAGCGGACGGACTGAACACTGAAGCTTTCTTT.

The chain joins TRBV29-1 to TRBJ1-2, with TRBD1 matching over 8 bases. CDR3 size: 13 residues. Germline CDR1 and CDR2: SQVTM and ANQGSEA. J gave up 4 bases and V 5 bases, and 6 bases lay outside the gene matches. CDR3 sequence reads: CSVLFTGGYGYTF. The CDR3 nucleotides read TGCAGCGTTTTGTTTACAGGGGGCTATGGCTACACCTTC.

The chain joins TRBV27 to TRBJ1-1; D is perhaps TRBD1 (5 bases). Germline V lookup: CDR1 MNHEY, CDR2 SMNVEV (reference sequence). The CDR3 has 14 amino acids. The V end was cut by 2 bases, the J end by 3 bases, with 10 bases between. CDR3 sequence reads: CASSLTGPYTEAFF. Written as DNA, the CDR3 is TGTGCCAGCAGTTTAACGGGGCCCTACACTGAAGCTTTCTTT.

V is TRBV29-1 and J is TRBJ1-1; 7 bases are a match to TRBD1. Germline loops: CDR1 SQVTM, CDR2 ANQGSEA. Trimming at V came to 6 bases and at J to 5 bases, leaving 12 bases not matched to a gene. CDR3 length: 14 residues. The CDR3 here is CSVIGQAGGTEAFF. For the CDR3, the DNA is TGCAGCGTCATCGGACAGGCGGGAGGTACTGAAGCTTTCTTT.

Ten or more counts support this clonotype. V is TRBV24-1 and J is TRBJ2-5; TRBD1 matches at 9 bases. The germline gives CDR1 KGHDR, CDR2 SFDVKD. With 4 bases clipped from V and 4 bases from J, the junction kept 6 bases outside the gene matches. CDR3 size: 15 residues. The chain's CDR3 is CATSESTGGAETQYF. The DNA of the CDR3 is TGTGCCACCAGTGAATCAACAGGGGGCGCAGAGACCCAGTACTTC.

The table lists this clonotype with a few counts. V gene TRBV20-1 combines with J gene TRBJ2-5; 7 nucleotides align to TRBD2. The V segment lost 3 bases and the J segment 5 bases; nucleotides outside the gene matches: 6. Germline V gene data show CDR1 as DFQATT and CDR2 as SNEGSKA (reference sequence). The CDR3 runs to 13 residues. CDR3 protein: CSARASGTETQYF. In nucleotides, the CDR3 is TGCAGTGCTAGGGCTAGCGGCACGGAGACCCAGTACTTC.

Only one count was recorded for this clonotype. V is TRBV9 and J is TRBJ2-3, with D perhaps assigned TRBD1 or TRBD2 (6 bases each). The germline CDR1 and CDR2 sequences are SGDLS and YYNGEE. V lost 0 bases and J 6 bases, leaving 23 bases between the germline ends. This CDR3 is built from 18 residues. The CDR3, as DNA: TGTGCCAGCAGCGTAGACGCGGAGGGGGGTGTTGCAAGGGATACGCAGTATTTT. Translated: CASSVDAEGGVARDTQYF.

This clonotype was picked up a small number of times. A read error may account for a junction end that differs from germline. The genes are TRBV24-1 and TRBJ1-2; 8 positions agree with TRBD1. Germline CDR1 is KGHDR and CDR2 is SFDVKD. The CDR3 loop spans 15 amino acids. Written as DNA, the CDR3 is TGTGCCACCAGTGAGGCGGACAGGGAGGCCTCTCGGCCGTTCTTC. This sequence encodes CATSEADREASRPFF.

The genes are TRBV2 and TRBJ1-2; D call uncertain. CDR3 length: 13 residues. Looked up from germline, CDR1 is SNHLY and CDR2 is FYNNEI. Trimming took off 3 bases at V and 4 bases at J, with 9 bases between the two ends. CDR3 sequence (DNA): TGTGCCAGCAGTGAGGCCTACACCTATGGCTACACCTTC. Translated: CASSEAYTYGYTF.

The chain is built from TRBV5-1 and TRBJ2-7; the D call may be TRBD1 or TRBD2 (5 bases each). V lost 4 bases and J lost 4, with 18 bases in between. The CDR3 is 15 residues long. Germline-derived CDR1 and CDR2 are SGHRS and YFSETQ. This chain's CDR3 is CASSVPGPGDYEQYF. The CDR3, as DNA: TGCGCCAGCAGCGTACCGGGACCTGGGGATTACGAGCAGTACTTC.

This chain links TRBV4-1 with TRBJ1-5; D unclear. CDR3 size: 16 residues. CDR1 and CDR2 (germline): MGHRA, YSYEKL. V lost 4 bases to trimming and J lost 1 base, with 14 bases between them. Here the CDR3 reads CASSPQRLASNQPQHF. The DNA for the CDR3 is TGCGCCAGCAGCCCCCAGAGACTGGCAAGCAATCAGCCCCAGCATTTT.